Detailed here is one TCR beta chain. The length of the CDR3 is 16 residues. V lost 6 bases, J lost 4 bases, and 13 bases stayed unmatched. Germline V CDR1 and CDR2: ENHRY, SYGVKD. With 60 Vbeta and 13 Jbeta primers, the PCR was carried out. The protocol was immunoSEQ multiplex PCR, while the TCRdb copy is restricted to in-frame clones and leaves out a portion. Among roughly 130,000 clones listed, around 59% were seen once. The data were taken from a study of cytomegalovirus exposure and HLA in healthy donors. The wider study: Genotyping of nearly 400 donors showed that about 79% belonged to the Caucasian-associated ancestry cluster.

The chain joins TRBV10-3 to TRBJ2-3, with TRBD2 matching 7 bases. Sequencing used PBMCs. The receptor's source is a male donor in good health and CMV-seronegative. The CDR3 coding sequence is TGTGCCATCAGGAGAAGAGCGGGGATAAAGGCAGATACGCAGTATTTT. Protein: CAIRRRAGIKADTQYF.